This TCR beta chain was profiled in a study of identical twins. Germline CDR1 SGDLS, CDR2 YYNGEE. There are 13 residues in the CDR3. Unmatched junction bases numbered 6, after V lost 0 bases and J lost 10 bases. A universal primer site arose from template switching, and cDNA bore unique molecular identifiers. MiXCR, run by TCRdb on the 5' RACE reads, gives a single entry per CDR3 protein. There are about 190,000 distinct CDR3 sequences in the sample; roughly 15% occur only once, and 40% lies in the top ten. These data were also reused for a study on T cells expressing NK-cell markers. That study reports: Of eight sequenced donors, seven were HCMV-seropositive and one HCMV-seronegative. These clonotypes additionally ranked first within the CD3+CD56-NKG2C+ fraction of a few donors.

This clonotype was obtained from a young woman in good health. The V gene is TRBV9, the J gene TRBJ2-7, with 8 bases lining up with TRBD1. The sequenced sample was CD8+ T cells sorted from blood. As DNA, the CDR3 is TGTGCCAGCAGCGTAGACGGGACAGGTAATCAGTACTTC. The encoded protein is CASSVDGTGNQYF.